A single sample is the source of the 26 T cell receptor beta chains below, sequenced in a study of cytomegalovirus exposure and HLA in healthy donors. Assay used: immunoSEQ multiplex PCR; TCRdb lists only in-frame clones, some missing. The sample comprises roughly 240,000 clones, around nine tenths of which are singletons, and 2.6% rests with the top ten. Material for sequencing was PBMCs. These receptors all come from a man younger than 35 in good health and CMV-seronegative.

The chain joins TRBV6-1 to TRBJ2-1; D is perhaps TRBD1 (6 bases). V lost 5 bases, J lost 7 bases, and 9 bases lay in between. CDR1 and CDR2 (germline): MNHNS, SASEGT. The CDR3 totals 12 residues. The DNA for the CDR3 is TGTGCCAGCAGTATGGGGGCTAATGAGCAGTTCTTC. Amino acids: CASSMGANEQFF.

DNA for the CDR3: TGCAGCGTCGCTGTTACAGGGGGGGTCACTGAAGCTTTCTTT. Amino acid sequence: CSVAVTGGVTEAFF. The chain recombines TRBV29-1 with TRBJ1-1; TRBD1 matches at 8 bases. The CDR3 is 14 residues long. Germline V gives CDR1 SQVTM, CDR2 ANQGSEA. Trimming removed 6 bases from V and 4 bases from J; junction bases left unmatched: 10.

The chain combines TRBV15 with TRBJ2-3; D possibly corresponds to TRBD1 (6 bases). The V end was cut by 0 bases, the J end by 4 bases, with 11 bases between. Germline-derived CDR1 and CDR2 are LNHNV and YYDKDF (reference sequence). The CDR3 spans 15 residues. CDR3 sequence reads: CATSRDGGASDTQYF. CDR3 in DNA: TGTGCCACCAGCAGAGATGGGGGCGCCTCAGATACGCAGTATTTT.

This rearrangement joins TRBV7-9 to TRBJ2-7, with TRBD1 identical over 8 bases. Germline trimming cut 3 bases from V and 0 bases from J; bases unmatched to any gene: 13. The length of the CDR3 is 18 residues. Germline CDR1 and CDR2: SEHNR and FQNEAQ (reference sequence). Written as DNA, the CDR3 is TGTGCCAGCAGCTTCTGGGGACAGGCCCTTTCCAGCTCCTACGAGCAGTACTTC. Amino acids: CASSFWGQALSSSYEQYF.

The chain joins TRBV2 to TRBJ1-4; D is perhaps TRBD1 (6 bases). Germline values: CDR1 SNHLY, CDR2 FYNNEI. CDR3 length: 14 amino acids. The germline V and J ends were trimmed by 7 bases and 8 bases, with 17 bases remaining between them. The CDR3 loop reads CASTTQGIGEKLFF. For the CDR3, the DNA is TGTGCCAGCACAACACAGGGAATAGGAGAAAAACTGTTTTTT.

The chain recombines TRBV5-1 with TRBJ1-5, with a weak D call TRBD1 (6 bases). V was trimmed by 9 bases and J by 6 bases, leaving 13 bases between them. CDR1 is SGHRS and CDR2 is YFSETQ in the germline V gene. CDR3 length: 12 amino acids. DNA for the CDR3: TGCGCCATCTTTGCAGGGGTTCAGCCCCAGCATTTT. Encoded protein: CAIFAGVQPQHF.

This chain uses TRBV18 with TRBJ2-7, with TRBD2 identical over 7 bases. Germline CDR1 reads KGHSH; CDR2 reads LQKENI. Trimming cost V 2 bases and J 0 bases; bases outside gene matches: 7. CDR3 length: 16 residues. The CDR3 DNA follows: TGTGCCAGCTCACCAATGAGCGGGGCCAGCTCCTACGAGCAGTACTTC. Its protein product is CASSPMSGASSYEQYF.

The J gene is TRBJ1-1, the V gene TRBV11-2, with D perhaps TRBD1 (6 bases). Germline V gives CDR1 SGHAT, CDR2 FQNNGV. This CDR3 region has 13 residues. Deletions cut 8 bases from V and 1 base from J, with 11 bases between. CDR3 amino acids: CASGRDTNTEAFF. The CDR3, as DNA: TGTGCCAGCGGTCGGGACACGAACACTGAAGCTTTCTTT.

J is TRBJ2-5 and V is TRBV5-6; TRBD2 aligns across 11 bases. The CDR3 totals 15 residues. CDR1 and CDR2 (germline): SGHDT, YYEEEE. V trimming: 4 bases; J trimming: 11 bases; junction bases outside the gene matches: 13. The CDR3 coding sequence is TGTGCCAGCAGCCGACCGGGACTAGCGGCCCTTGGGCAGTACTTC. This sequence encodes CASSRPGLAALGQYF.

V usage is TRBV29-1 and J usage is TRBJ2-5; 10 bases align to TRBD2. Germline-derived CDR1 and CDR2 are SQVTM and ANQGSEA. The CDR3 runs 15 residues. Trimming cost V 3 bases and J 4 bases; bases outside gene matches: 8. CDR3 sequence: CSVDPSGGAGETQYF. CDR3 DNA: TGCAGCGTTGATCCCAGCGGGGGGGCCGGAGAGACCCAGTACTTC.

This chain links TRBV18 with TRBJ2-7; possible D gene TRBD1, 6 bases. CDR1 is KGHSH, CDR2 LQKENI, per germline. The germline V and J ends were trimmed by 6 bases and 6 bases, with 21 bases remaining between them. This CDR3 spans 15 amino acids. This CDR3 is CASSHKTGAQSEQYF. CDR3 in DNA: TGTGCCAGCTCCCATAAGACAGGAGCGCAAAGCGAGCAGTACTTC.

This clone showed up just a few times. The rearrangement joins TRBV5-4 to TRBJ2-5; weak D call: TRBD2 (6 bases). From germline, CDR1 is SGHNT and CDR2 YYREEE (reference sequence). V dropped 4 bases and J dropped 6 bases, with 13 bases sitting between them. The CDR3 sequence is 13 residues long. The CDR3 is CASSMEEGQTQYF. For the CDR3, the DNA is TGTGCCAGCAGCATGGAGGAGGGGCAGACCCAGTACTTC.

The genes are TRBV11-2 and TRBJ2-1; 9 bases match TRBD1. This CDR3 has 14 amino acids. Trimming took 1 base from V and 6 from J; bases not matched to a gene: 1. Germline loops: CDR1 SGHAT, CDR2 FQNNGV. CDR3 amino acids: CASSLGDRANEQFF. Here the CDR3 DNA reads TGTGCCAGCAGCTTAGGGGACAGGGCCAATGAGCAGTTCTTC.

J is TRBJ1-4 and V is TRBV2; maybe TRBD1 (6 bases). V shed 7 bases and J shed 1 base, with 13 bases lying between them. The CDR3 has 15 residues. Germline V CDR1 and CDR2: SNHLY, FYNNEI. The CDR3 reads CASMQGKVTNEKLFF. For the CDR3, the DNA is TGTGCCAGCATGCAGGGGAAGGTAACTAATGAAAAACTGTTTTTT.

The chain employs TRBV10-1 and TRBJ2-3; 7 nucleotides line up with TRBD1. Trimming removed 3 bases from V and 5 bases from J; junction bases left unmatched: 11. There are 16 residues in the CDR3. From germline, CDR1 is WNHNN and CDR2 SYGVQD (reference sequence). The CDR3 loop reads CASSESDGTAGDTQYF. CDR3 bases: TGCGCCAGCAGTGAATCCGATGGGACAGCCGGAGATACGCAGTATTTT.

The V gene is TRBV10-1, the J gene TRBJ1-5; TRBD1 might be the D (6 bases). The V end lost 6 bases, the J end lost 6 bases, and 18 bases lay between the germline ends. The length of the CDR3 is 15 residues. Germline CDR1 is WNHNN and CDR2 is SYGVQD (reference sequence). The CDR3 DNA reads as TGCGCCAGCAGGCCGGGGGGACATCTAGGTCAGCCCCAGCATTTT. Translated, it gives CASRPGGHLGQPQHF.

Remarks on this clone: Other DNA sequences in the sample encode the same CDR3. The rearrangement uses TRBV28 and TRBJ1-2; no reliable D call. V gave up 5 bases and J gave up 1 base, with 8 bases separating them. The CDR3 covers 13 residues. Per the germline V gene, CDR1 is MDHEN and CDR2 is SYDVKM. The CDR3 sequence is CASSPTVNYGYTF. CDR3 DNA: TGTGCCAGCAGTCCTACAGTTAACTATGGCTACACCTTC.

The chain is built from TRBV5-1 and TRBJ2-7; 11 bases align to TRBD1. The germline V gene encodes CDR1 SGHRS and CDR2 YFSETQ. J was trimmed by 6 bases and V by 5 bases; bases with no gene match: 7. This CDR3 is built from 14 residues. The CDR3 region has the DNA TGCGCCAGCAGTAACGGGACAGGGGGTCGCGAGCAGTACTTC. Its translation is CASSNGTGGREQYF.

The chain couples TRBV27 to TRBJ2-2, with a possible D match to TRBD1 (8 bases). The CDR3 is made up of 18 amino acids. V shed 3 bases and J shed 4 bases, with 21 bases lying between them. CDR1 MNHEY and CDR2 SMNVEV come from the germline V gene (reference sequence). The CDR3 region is CASSFGQGGVGLTGELFF. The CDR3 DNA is TGTGCCAGCAGTTTCGGACAGGGAGGGGTCGGCCTCACCGGGGAGCTGTTTTTT.

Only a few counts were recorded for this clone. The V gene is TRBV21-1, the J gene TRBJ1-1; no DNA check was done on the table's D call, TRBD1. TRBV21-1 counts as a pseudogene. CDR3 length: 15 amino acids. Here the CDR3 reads CASRTLDRADTEAFF. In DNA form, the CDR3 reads TGTGCCAGCAGGACACTCGACAGGGCGGACACTGAAGCTTTCTTT.

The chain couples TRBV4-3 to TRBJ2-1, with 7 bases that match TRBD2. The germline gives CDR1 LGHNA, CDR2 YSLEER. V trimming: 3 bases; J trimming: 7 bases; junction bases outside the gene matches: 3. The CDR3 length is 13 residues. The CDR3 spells CASSQVGRNEQFF. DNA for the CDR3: TGCGCCAGCAGCCAGGTCGGGAGGAATGAGCAGTTCTTC.

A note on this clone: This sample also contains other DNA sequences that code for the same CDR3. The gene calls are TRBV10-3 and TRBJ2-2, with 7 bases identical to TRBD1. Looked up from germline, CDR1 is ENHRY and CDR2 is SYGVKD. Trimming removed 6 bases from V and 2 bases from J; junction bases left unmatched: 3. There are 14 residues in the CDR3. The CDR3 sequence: CAISDRVNTGELFF. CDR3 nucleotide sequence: TGTGCCATCAGCGACAGGGTTAACACCGGGGAGCTGTTTTTT.

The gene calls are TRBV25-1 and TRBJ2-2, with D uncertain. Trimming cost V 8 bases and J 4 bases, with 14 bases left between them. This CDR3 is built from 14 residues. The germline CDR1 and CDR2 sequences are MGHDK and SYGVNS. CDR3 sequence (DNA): TGTGCCAGCGGTCTTCCGGGTAGCACCGGGGAGCTGTTTTTT. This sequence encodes CASGLPGSTGELFF.

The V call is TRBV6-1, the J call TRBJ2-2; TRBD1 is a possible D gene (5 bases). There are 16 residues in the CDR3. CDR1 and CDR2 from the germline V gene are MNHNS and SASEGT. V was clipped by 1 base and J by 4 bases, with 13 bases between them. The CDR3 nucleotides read TGTGCCAGCAGTGAAGGGGTTGGGGCTGGCACCGGGGAGCTGTTTTTT. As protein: CASSEGVGAGTGELFF.

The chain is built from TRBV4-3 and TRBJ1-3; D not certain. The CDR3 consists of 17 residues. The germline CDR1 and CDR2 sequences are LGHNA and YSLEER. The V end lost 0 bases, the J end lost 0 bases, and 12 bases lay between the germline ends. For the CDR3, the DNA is TGCGCCAGCAGCCAAGATTCCGCGGGCGACTCTGGAAACACCATATATTTT. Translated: CASSQDSAGDSGNTIYF.

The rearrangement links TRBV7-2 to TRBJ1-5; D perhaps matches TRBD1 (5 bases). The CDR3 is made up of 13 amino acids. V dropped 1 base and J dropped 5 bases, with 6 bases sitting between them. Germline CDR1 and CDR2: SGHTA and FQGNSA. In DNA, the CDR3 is TGTGCCAGCAGCTTAGGGGGGGATCAGCCCCAGCATTTT. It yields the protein CASSLGGDQPQHF.